The 2 T cell receptor beta chains given below trace back to one sample, sequenced in a study of blood T cell repertoires in COVID-19 (dated by TCRdb to 2018 to 2021). Preparation of the library involved the immunoSEQ multiplex PCR assay. This is the immuneACCESS table as TCRdb keeps it, with only in-frame sequences that have V and J called. A part of the clones is gone; compared with another copy, unresolved V genes explain less than half, and the rest is unexplained. The sample table lists about 42,000 clones, around 85% of them with a count of one. The ten most abundant clones make up 9.5% to 15% of the sample. The sequencing sample was made of peripheral blood. Receptor source: a human donor in a cohort sampled during active COVID-19.

This clone has just one count. The chain carries TRBV5-1 and TRBJ1-2, with 10 bases fitting TRBD1. V lost 4 bases and J lost 4; bases outside the gene matches: 1. From germline, CDR1 is SGHRS and CDR2 YFSETQ. This CDR3 is 13 amino acids long. The CDR3 DNA follows: TGCGCCAGCAGCCGGGACAGGGGCTATGGCTACACCTTC. Protein: CASSRDRGYGYTF.

This clone was seen only a few times. Other DNA sequences within the sample encode an identical CDR3. This chain's CDR3 is CASSVGGGLADTQYF. CDR3 coding DNA: TGTGCCAGCAGCGTAGGTGGGGGACTGGCAGATACGCAGTATTTT. The chain has TRBV9 and TRBJ2-3, with D perhaps matching TRBD2 (6 bases). V lost 0 bases to trimming and J lost 4 bases, with 12 bases between them. Germline-derived CDR1 and CDR2 are SGDLS and YYNGEE. The CDR3 extends over 15 amino acids. Based on the CDR3 plus reference TRBV9 and TRBJ2-3, the full variable domain is DSGVTQTPKHLITATGQRVTLRCSPRSGDLSVYWYQQSLDQGLQFLIQYYNGEERAKGNILERFSAQQFPDLHSELNLSSLELGDSALYFCASSVGGGLADTQYFGPGTRLTVL.